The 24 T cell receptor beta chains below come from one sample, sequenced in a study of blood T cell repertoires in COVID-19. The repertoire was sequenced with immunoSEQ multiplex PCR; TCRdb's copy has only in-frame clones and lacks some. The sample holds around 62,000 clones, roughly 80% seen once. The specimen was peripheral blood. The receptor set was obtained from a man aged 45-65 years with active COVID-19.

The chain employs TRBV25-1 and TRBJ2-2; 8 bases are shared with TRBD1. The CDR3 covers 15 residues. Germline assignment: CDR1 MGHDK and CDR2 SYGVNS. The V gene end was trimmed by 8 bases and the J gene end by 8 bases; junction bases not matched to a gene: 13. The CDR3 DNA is TGTGCCAGCGGGGTTACGGGGCAGGGGGCAGGGGAGCTGTTTTTT. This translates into CASGVTGQGAGELFF.

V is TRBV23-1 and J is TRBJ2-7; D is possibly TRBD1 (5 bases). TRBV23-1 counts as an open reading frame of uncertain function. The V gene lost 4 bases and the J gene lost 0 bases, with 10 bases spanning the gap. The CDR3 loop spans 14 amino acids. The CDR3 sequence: CASSRGSLSYEQYF. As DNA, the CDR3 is TGCGCCAGCAGTCGGGGCTCCCTCTCCTACGAGCAGTACTTC.

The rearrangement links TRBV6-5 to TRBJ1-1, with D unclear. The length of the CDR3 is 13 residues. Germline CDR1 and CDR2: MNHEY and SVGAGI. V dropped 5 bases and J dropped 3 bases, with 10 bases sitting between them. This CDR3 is CASSRSGYTEAFF. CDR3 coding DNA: TGTGCCAGCAGTCGGTCAGGTTACACTGAAGCTTTCTTT.

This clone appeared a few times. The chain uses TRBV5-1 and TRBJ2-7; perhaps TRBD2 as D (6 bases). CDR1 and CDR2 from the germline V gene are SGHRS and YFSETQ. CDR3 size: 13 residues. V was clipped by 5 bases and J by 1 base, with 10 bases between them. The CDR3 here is CASRSGWSYEQYF. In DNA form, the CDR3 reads TGCGCCAGCAGGAGCGGGTGGTCCTACGAGCAGTACTTC.

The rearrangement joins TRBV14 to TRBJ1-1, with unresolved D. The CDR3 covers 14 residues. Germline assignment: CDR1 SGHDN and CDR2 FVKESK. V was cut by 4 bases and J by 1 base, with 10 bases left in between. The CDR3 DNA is TGTGCCAGCAGCCCCTTCTTCCCGAACACTGAAGCTTTCTTT. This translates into CASSPFFPNTEAFF.

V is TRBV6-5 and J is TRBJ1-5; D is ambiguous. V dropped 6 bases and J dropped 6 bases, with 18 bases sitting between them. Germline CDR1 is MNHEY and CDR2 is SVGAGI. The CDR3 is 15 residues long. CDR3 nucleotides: TGTGCCAGCAGGCGGGCCGAAGGGTCAGGTCAGCCCCAGCATTTT. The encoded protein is CASRRAEGSGQPQHF.

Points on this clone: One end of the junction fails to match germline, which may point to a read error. The CDR3 DNA reads TGTGCCAGCAGCAGGGGTAGCGGGGAGCGGTTCTTC. Encoded protein: CASSRGSGERFF. The chain carries TRBV9 and TRBJ2-1, with TRBD2 matching over 8 bases. The CDR3 spans 12 residues. In germline, CDR1 is SGDLS, CDR2 YYNGEE. Combining the CDR3 with reference TRBV9 and TRBJ2-1 gives the whole variable domain DSGVTQTPKHLITATGQRVTLRCSPRSGDLSVYWYQQSLDQGLQFLIQYYNGEERAKGNILERFSAQQFPDLHSELNLSSLELGDSALYFCASSRGSGERFFGPGTRLTVL.

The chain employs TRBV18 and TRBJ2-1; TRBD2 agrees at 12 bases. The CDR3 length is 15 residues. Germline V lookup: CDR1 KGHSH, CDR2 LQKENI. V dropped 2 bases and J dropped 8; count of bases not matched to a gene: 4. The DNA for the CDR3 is TGTGCCAGCTCACCAGTGACTAGCGGGAGTTATGAGCAGTTCTTC. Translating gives CASSPVTSGSYEQFF.

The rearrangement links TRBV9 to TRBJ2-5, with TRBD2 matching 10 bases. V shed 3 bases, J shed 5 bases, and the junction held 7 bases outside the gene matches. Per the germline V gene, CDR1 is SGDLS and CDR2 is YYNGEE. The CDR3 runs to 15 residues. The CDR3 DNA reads TGTGCCAGCAGCGCTGGGCTAGCGGGAGCTGAGACCCAGTACTTC. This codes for CASSAGLAGAETQYF.

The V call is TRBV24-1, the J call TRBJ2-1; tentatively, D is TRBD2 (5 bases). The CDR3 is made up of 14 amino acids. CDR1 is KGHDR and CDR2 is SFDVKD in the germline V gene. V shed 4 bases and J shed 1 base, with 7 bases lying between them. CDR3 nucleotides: TGTGCCACCAGTGACCGGGATTCCTACAATGAGCAGTTCTTC. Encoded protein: CATSDRDSYNEQFF.

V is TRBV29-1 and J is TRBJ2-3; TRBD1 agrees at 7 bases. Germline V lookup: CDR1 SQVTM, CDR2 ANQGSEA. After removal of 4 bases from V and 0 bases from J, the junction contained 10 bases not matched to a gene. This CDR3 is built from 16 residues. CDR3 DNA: TGCAGCGTTGTAGGGACAGTTTCCCCTAGCACAGATACGCAGTATTTT. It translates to CSVVGTVSPSTDTQYF.

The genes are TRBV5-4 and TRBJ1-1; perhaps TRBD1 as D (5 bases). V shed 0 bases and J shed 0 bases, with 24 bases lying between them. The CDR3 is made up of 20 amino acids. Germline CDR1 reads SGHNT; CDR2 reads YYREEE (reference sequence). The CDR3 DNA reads TGTGCCAGCAGCTTGGCCTATATCGATCGCGGCGGGGCTATGAACACTGAAGCTTTCTTT. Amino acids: CASSLAYIDRGGAMNTEAFF.

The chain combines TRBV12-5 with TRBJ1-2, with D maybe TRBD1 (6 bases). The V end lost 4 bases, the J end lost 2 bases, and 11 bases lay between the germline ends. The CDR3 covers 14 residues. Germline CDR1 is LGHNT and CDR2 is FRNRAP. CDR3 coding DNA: TGTGCTAGTGGTTCCCGGGACAAGAACTATGGCTACACCTTC. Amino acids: CASGSRDKNYGYTF.

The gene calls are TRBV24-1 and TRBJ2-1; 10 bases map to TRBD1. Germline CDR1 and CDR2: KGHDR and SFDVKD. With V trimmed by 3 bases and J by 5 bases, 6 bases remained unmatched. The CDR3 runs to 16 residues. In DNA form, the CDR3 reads TGTGCCACCAGTGATAAGGACAGGGGGAATAACAATGAGCAGTTCTTC. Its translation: CATSDKDRGNNNEQFF.

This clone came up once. The CDR3 DNA follows: TGTGCCAGCAGCCCCGGAGGGCGGAACAATGAGCAGTTCTTC. It translates to CASSPGGRNNEQFF. This chain links TRBV11-3 with TRBJ2-1; a weak D match, TRBD2 (6 bases). Looked up from germline, CDR1 is SGHNT and CDR2 is YENEEA. The CDR3 is 14 residues long. The V gene lost 5 bases and the J gene lost 5 bases, with 13 bases spanning the gap.

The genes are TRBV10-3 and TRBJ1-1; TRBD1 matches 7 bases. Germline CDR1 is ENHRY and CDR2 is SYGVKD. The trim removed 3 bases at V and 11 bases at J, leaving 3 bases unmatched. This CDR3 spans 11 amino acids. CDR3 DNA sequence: TGTGCCATCAGTGAAAGGGGGCTGGCTTTCTTT. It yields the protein CAISERGLAFF.

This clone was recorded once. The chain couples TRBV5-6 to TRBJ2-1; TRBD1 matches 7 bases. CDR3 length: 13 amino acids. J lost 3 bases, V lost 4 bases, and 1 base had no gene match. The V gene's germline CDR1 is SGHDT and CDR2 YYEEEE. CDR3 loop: CASSGTVYNEQFF. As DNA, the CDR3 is TGTGCCAGCAGCGGGACAGTCTACAATGAGCAGTTCTTC.

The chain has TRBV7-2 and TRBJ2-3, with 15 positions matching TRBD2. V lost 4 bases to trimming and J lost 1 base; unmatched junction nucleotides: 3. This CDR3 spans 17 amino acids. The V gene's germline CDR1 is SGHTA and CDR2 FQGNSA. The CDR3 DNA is TGTGCCAGCAGCTCGGGACTAGCGGGAGGTCGCACAGATACGCAGTATTTT. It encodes CASSSGLAGGRTDTQYF.

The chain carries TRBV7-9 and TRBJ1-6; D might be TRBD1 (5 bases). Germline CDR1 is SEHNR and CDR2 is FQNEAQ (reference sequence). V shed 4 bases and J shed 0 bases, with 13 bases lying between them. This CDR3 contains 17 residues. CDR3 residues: CASSSGDGGSYNSPLHF. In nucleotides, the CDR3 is TGTGCCAGCAGCTCTGGGGACGGGGGCTCCTATAATTCACCCCTCCACTTT.

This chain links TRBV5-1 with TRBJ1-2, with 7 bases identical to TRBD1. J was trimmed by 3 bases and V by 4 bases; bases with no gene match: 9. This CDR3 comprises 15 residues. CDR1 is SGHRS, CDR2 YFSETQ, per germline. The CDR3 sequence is CASSPGTVPHYGYTF. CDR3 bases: TGCGCCAGCAGCCCCGGGACAGTCCCACACTATGGCTACACCTTC. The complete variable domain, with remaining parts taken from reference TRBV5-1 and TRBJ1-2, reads KAGVTQTPRYLIKTRGQQVTLSCSPISGHRSVSWYQQTPGQGLQFLFEYFSETQRNKGNFPGRFSGRQFSNSRSEMNVSTLELGDSALYLCASSPGTVPHYGYTFGSGTRLTVV.

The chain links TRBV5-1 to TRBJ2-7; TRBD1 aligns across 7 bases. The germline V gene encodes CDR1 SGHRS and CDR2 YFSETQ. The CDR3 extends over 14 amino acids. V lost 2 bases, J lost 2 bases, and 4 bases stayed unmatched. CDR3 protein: CASSFTGDPYEQYF. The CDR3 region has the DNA TGCGCCAGCAGCTTTACAGGGGACCCCTACGAGCAGTACTTC.

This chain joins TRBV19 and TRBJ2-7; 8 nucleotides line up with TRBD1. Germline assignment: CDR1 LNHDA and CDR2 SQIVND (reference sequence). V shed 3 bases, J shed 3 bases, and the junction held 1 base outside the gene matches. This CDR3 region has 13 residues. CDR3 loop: CASSIGQGYEQYF. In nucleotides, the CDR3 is TGTGCCAGTAGTATTGGACAGGGCTACGAGCAGTACTTC.

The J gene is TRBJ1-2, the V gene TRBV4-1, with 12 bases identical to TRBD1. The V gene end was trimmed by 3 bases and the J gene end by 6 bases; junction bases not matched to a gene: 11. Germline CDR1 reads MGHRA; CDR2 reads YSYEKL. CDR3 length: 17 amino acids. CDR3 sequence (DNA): TGCGCCAGCAGCCATCCCGGGACAGGGGGCGCAGGGGATGGCTACACCTTC. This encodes CASSHPGTGGAGDGYTF.

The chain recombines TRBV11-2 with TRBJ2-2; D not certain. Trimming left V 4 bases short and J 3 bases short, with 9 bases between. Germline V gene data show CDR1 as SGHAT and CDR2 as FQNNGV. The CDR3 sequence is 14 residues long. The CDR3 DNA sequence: TGTGCCAGCAGCTGGCGGCGGTACACCGGGGAGCTGTTTTTT. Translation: CASSWRRYTGELFF.